Below, 18 T cell receptor beta chains from the same sample are listed, as sequenced in a study of radiotherapy plus CTLA-4 blockade in lung cancer. The repertoire was sequenced with immunoSEQ multiplex PCR; TCRdb's copy has only in-frame clones and lacks some. The table includes 51,000 or so clones, around 76% detected once. Source: peripheral blood, taken from a patient treated with radiotherapy plus ipilimumab. The receptors shown here come from a human donor with non-small cell lung cancer who had stable disease on radiotherapy plus ipilimumab.

This chain joins TRBV5-1 and TRBJ1-1; 10 bases align to TRBD1. This CDR3 spans 15 amino acids. Trimming cost V 7 bases and J 3 bases; bases outside gene matches: 9. The V gene's germline CDR1 is SGHRS and CDR2 YFSETQ. The CDR3: CASFDRGHFDTEAFF. For the CDR3, the DNA is TGCGCCAGCTTTGACAGGGGGCATTTCGACACTGAAGCTTTCTTT.

V usage is TRBV5-4 and J usage is TRBJ1-6; D gene ambiguous. CDR3 length: 13 residues. Germline CDR1 SGHNT, CDR2 YYREEE (reference sequence). V was pared by 4 bases and J by 10 bases, with 12 bases between. The CDR3 DNA reads as TGTGCCAGCAGCCCCCAAGGTGAATCACCCCTCCACTTT. It specifies CASSPQGESPLHF.

This chain uses TRBV2 with TRBJ1-1, with unresolved D. The germline CDR1 and CDR2 sequences are SNHLY and FYNNEI. The CDR3 covers 12 residues. The V and J ends lost 10 bases and 3 bases respectively, with 12 bases between them. In nucleotides, the CDR3 is TGTGCCACAGCTGGTGAGTACACTGAAGCTTTCTTT. Its protein product is CATAGEYTEAFF.

The chain has TRBV6-6 and TRBJ1-6, with 7 bases lining up with TRBD1. CDR3 length equals 16 residues. In germline, CDR1 is MNHNY, CDR2 SVGAGI (reference sequence). Losses at the gene ends were 5 bases for V and 6 bases for J; bases not matched to a gene: 10. The CDR3 sequence is CASSLQTGLGNSPLHF. The CDR3 nucleotides are TGTGCCAGCAGTCTTCAGACAGGGCTTGGTAATTCACCCCTCCACTTT.

The chain has TRBV4-3 and TRBJ1-2; 10 bases agree with TRBD1. Looked up from germline, CDR1 is LGHNA and CDR2 is YSLEER. The CDR3 is 15 residues long. V gave up 0 bases and J gave up 8 bases; unmatched junction bases: 6. CDR3 coding DNA: TGCGCCAGCAGCCAAGATGACAGGGGGCTAGGCGGCTACACCTTC. As protein: CASSQDDRGLGGYTF.

The genes are TRBV6-5 and TRBJ2-5; D is ambiguous. V lost 6 bases, J lost 3 bases, and 11 bases lay in between. Germline V CDR1 and CDR2: MNHEY, SVGAGI. The CDR3 totals 13 residues. In DNA form, the CDR3 reads TGTGCCAGCAGCGTAGGATTCAAAGAGACCCAGTACTTC. It codes for CASSVGFKETQYF.

V usage is TRBV19 and J usage is TRBJ1-1; D might be TRBD1 (6 bases). The CDR3 has 15 amino acids. The V gene lost 5 bases and the J gene lost 1 base, with 14 bases spanning the gap. Germline CDR1 is LNHDA and CDR2 is SQIVND (reference sequence). The CDR3 bases are TGTGCCAGTAGTGATGGGGGCAGGGGGAACACTGAAGCTTTCTTT. Protein product: CASSDGGRGNTEAFF.

The chain joins TRBV4-3 to TRBJ1-2; D perhaps matches TRBD1 (6 bases). V shed 0 bases and J shed 8 bases, with 16 bases lying between them. In germline, CDR1 is LGHNA, CDR2 YSLEER. The CDR3 sequence is 15 residues long. The CDR3 protein is CASSQDRGGTQGYTF. CDR3 nucleotide sequence: TGCGCCAGCAGCCAAGATCGAGGGGGGACTCAAGGCTACACCTTC.

This clone was observed a handful of times. The chain couples TRBV6-5 to TRBJ2-7; 8 bases align to TRBD1. The V and J ends lost 7 bases and 4 bases, in that order; junction bases with no gene match: 6. Germline V gives CDR1 MNHEY, CDR2 SVGAGI. The CDR3 is 13 amino acids. In DNA, the CDR3 is TGTGCCAGCACCGGACAGGGATCATACGAGCAGTACTTC. Protein sequence: CASTGQGSYEQYF.

In its sample, this clone was seen once. J is TRBJ2-7 and V is TRBV6-1, with D possibly being TRBD2 (6 bases). Trimming stripped 5 bases from V and 5 bases from J, with 7 bases between. Per germline, CDR1 MNHNS and CDR2 SASEGT. This CDR3 has 11 residues. The CDR3 loop is CASSRGNEQYF. Here the CDR3 DNA reads TGTGCCAGCAGTCGCGGGAACGAGCAGTACTTC.

V usage is TRBV30 and J usage is TRBJ1-1; possibly TRBD1 for D (6 bases). Deletions cut 0 bases from V and 1 base from J, with 27 bases between. CDR1 and CDR2 from the germline V gene are GTSNPN and SVGIG (reference sequence). The CDR3 extends over 20 amino acids. DNA for the CDR3: TGTGCCTGGAGTGTACGGATTTTTGGAAGGGGGAAGCTGGGGAACACTGAAGCTTTCTTT. Its translation: CAWSVRIFGRGKLGNTEAFF. Using reference TRBV30 and TRBJ1-1 for the parts outside the CDR3, the full variable domain is SQTIHQWPATLVQPVGSPLSLECTVEGTSNPNLYWYRQAAGRGLQLLFYSVGIGQISSEVPQNLSASRPQDRQFILSSKKLLLSDSGFYLCAWSVRIFGRGKLGNTEAFFGQGTRLTVV.

As regards this clone: This sample also contains other DNA sequences that code for the same CDR3. This chain links TRBV6-1 with TRBJ2-7; 11 nucleotides line up with TRBD2. Germline lookup yields CDR1 MNHNS and CDR2 SASEGT. This CDR3 is built from 14 residues. V was clipped by 5 bases and J by 7 bases; unmatched bases: 7. CDR3 DNA sequence: TGTGCCAGCAGTCAACTAGCGGGGGACTATGAGCAGTACTTC. Residues: CASSQLAGDYEQYF.

The table lists this clone with a count of one. CDR3 in amino acids: CASSLKGGTTGELFF. DNA of the CDR3: TGTGCCAGCAGCTTGAAGGGGGGAACCACCGGGGAGCTGTTTTTT. V gene TRBV5-4 combines with J gene TRBJ2-2; D might be TRBD1 or TRBD2, each matching 6 bases. V lost 1 base and J lost 4, with 11 bases in between. The CDR3 is made up of 15 amino acids. Per the germline V gene, CDR1 is SGHNT and CDR2 is YYREEE (reference sequence).

The chain is built from TRBV28 and TRBJ2-5; TRBD1 matches 8 bases. CDR3 length equals 16 residues. V lost 2 bases, J lost 5 bases, and 10 bases stayed unmatched. Germline values: CDR1 MDHEN, CDR2 SYDVKM. The CDR3 coding sequence is TGTGCCAGCAGTTTAGGTGGGGCAGGGGGCATGGAGACCCAGTACTTC. Residues: CASSLGGAGGMETQYF.

The chain is built from TRBV4-2 and TRBJ2-1; D might be TRBD2 (7 bases). Trimming pared 4 bases from V and 5 bases from J, leaving 9 bases between. Per germline, CDR1 LGHNA and CDR2 YNFKEQ. The CDR3 loop spans 13 amino acids. CDR3 sequence (DNA): TGTGCCAGCAGCCGAGGGGGGGACAATGAGCAGTTCTTC. This sequence encodes CASSRGGDNEQFF.

The chain combines TRBV10-1 with TRBJ1-1, with D hard to call. CDR3 size: 13 residues. Germline values: CDR1 WNHNN, CDR2 SYGVQD (reference sequence). V was shortened by 2 bases and J by 1 base, with 5 bases between the two germline ends. The CDR3 DNA is TGCGCCAGCAGTGAGGGGCAGAACACTGAAGCTTTCTTT. This encodes CASSEGQNTEAFF.

This rearrangement joins TRBV6-1 to TRBJ1-5; D remains unclear. Germline CDR1 reads MNHNS; CDR2 reads SASEGT. The CDR3 has 13 residues. V lost 4 bases to trimming and J lost 5 bases, with 9 bases between them. CDR3 in DNA: TGTGCCAGCAGTGCCAGGTTTGATCAGCCCCAGCATTTT. It translates to CASSARFDQPQHF.

This sequence joins TRBV18 and TRBJ2-7, with 8 bases aligning to TRBD1. The CDR3 covers 17 residues. Germline assignment: CDR1 KGHSH and CDR2 LQKENI. Unmatched junction bases numbered 9, after V lost 2 bases and J lost 0 bases. The chain's CDR3 is CASSPNLGQGISYEQYF. The CDR3 nucleotides read TGTGCCAGCTCACCAAACCTCGGACAGGGAATCTCCTACGAGCAGTACTTC.